The entry below gives a single TCR beta chain sequence along with its context. Its antigen is not known. This entry belongs to a study of monozygotic twins with inflammatory bowel disease. Findings of the study overall: IBD patients exhibited fewer clonotypes shared with other individuals than healthy twins, particularly with disease activity. TCRbeta inverse Simpson diversity was decreased in IBD patients versus healthy co-twins.

TCRdb reanalyzed the 5' RACE reads and collapses them to one entry per CDR3 protein, without DNA. The sample table sets out about 350,000 distinct CDR3 sequences. Germline V lookup: CDR1 SQVTM, CDR2 ANQGSEA. The CDR3 runs 13 residues. The chain employs TRBV29-1 and TRBJ1-1; the TCRdb D gene call, TRBD1, has no DNA to confirm it. This receptor was identified in a human donor with ulcerative colitis or Crohn's disease, or a healthy co-twin of an affected twin (not recorded which). The sample taken for sequencing was blood. The CDR3 is CSVDRGFNTEAFF. The full variable domain, in which reference TRBV29-1 and TRBJ1-1 provide the parts outside the CDR3, is SAVISQKPSRDICQRGTSLTIQCQVDSQVTMMFWYRQQPGQSLTLIATANQGSEATYESGFVIDKFPISRPNLTFSTLTVSNMSPEDSSIYLCSVDRGFNTEAFFGQGTRLTVV.